Shown below are 22 T cell receptor beta chains from a single sample sequenced in a study of blood T cell repertoires in COVID-19. Data came from immunoSEQ multiplex PCR; TCRdb stores just in-frame clones and leaves some out. This table has 150,000 or so clones, more than 80% appearing once. Sequences were obtained from peripheral blood. Receptors originate from a man younger than 35 with COVID-19, enrolled during active disease.

The V call is TRBV28, the J call TRBJ2-7, with D possibly TRBD1 on 6 matching bases. The CDR3 length is 15 residues. Trimming removed 6 bases from V and 2 bases from J, with 17 bases in between. Germline CDR1 and CDR2: MDHEN and SYDVKM. The CDR3 nucleotides are TGTGCCAGCAGCCTTTTCCGGGACACACCCTACGAGCAGTACTTC. This translates into CASSLFRDTPYEQYF.

The table lists this clone with a count of one. The gene calls are TRBV5-1 and TRBJ2-3; 7 bases fit TRBD2. Trimming took 0 bases from V and 3 from J; bases not matched to a gene: 7. The CDR3 totals 16 residues. From germline, CDR1 is SGHRS and CDR2 YFSETQ. CDR3 in amino acids: CASSLAGSGGTDTQYF. CDR3 bases: TGCGCCAGCAGCTTGGCCGGCTCCGGGGGGACAGATACGCAGTATTTT.

The gene calls are TRBV6-2 or TRBV6-3 and TRBJ2-7, with TRBD2 matching over 11 bases. The CDR3 totals 14 residues. Trimming at V came to 4 bases and at J to 3 bases, leaving 2 bases not matched to a gene. The V gene's germline CDR1 is MNHEY and CDR2 SVGEGT. The DNA for the CDR3 is TGTGCCAGCAGTTCGGGACTAGCGGACTACGAGCAGTACTTC. Amino acids: CASSSGLADYEQYF.

V gene TRBV4-3 combines with J gene TRBJ2-5; possible D gene TRBD2, 5 bases. CDR1 LGHNA and CDR2 YSLEER come from the germline V gene. Trimming took 4 bases from V and 4 from J, leaving 16 bases between them. The CDR3 sequence is 15 residues long. For the CDR3, the DNA is TGCGCCAGCAGCCTTGGGCTAGCCCCAGGAGAGACCCAGTACTTC. Translating gives CASSLGLAPGETQYF.

Points on this clone: One end of the junction varies from germline; a read error may be responsible. The rearrangement links TRBV5-6 to TRBJ2-5; TRBD1 matches at 8 bases. The CDR3 is 13 amino acids. Germline values: CDR1 SGHDT, CDR2 YYEEEE. The CDR3 DNA sequence: TGTGCCAGCAGCTCTGGACAGGGTAGGCCCTGGAACTTC. This encodes CASSSGQGRPWNF.

This clone was counted only a few times. The chain has TRBV11-2 and TRBJ2-7, with TRBD1 identical over 7 bases. Trimming took 4 bases from V and 1 from J; bases not matched to a gene: 7. The CDR3 sequence is 15 residues long. The germline V gene has CDR1 SGHAT and CDR2 FQNNGV. The CDR3 bases are TGTGCCAGCAGCTCTTGGGACAGAGCTTCCTACGAGCAGTACTTC. Translation: CASSSWDRASYEQYF. Filled out from reference TRBV11-2 and TRBJ2-7, the complete variable domain reads EAGVAQSPRYKIIEKRQSVAFWCNPISGHATLYWYQQILGQGPKLLIQFQNNGVVDDSQLPKDRFSAERLKGVDSTLKIQPAKLEDSAVYLCASSSWDRASYEQYFGPGTRLTVT.

The gene calls are TRBV28 and TRBJ2-3; 8 bases agree with TRBD2. Germline loops: CDR1 MDHEN, CDR2 SYDVKM. This CDR3 spans 17 amino acids. With V trimmed by 1 base and J by 7 bases, 13 bases remained unmatched. The CDR3 bases are TGTGCCAGCAGTTTATCCCCTACGGAGCGGGAGCCGTATACGCAGTATTTT. Translation: CASSLSPTEREPYTQYF.

The chain employs TRBV6-2 or TRBV6-3 and TRBJ2-7, with 10 bases identical to TRBD1. The length of the CDR3 is 16 residues. Trimming cost V 6 bases and J 6 bases; bases outside gene matches: 14. Germline-derived CDR1 and CDR2 are MNHEY and SVGEGT. The DNA for the CDR3 is TGTGCCAGCAGCCGCACGACAGGGGGCTTGAGGAGCGAGCAGTACTTC. This codes for CASSRTTGGLRSEQYF.

V and J are TRBV6-2 or TRBV6-3 and TRBJ2-7; TRBD1 might be the D (6 bases). CDR3 length equals 15 residues. With 6 bases removed from V and 4 bases from J, the gap between germline ends came to 19 bases. The germline V gene encodes CDR1 MNHEY and CDR2 SVGEGT. CDR3 DNA sequence: TGTGCCAGCAGCCCCCTCCGGGACACCTTTTACGAGCAGTACTTC. Amino acids: CASSPLRDTFYEQYF.

This rearrangement joins TRBV28 to TRBJ2-7, with TRBD2 matching over 8 bases. With V trimmed by 5 bases and J by 5 bases, 11 bases remained unmatched. The CDR3 loop spans 15 amino acids. The V gene's germline CDR1 is MDHEN and CDR2 SYDVKM. DNA of the CDR3: TGTGCCAGCAGTACGGAGAGCGGGAGCACCCACGAGCAGTACTTC. Translating it yields CASSTESGSTHEQYF.

The gene calls are TRBV5-1 and TRBJ1-1; D perhaps matches TRBD1 (5 bases). The germline V and J ends were trimmed by 4 bases and 1 base, with 11 bases remaining between them. The CDR3 consists of 14 residues. The germline gives CDR1 SGHRS, CDR2 YFSETQ. CDR3 sequence reads: CASSPDIGNTEAFF. The CDR3 DNA reads as TGCGCCAGCAGCCCGGACATCGGGAACACTGAAGCTTTCTTT.

This sequence joins TRBV2 and TRBJ1-2; no clear D gene. The CDR3 sequence is 12 residues long. CDR1 and CDR2 from the germline V gene are SNHLY and FYNNEI. V was trimmed by 11 bases and J by 0 bases, leaving 10 bases between them. The CDR3 loop reads CAPGLANYGYTF. The CDR3 DNA reads TGTGCCCCAGGTTTAGCTAACTATGGCTACACCTTC.

The genes are TRBV20-1 and TRBJ2-4, with D perhaps TRBD1 (5 bases). Germline V gene data show CDR1 as DFQATT and CDR2 as SNEGSKA (reference sequence). Trimming pared 2 bases from V and 8 bases from J, leaving 7 bases between. This CDR3 spans 11 amino acids. The CDR3 region has the DNA TGCAGTGCTAGAAGGGGCCACATTCAGTACTTC. It yields the protein CSARRGHIQYF.

V is TRBV24-1 and J is TRBJ2-3; 13 positions agree with TRBD2. V was clipped by 1 base and J by 2 bases; unmatched bases: 2. There are 17 residues in the CDR3. CDR1 KGHDR and CDR2 SFDVKD come from the germline V gene. The CDR3 DNA sequence: TGTGCCACCAGTGATTTAACTAGCGGGAGGGCCACAGATACGCAGTATTTT. Protein: CATSDLTSGRATDTQYF.

The V gene is TRBV6-5, the J gene TRBJ1-2; D not certain. V lost 7 bases to trimming and J lost 0 bases, with 9 bases between them. In germline, CDR1 is MNHEY, CDR2 SVGAGI. The CDR3 has 13 amino acids. The CDR3 here is CASTPGANYGYTF. CDR3 DNA sequence: TGTGCCAGCACCCCCGGGGCTAACTATGGCTACACCTTC.

The J gene is TRBJ2-1, the V gene TRBV7-8; the D is unclear. Germline lookup yields CDR1 SGHVS and CDR2 FQNEAQ. V lost 1 base and J lost 0, with 13 bases in between. The CDR3 is 17 amino acids. The CDR3 protein is CASSLESRASSYNEQFF. DNA of the CDR3: TGTGCCAGCAGCTTAGAGAGCCGAGCGAGCTCCTACAATGAGCAGTTCTTC. The full variable domain, its missing parts supplied by reference TRBV7-8 and TRBJ2-1, is GAGVSQSPRYKVAKRGQDVALRCDPISGHVSLFWYQQALGQGPEFLTYFQNEAQLDKSGLPSDRFFAERPEGSVSTLKIQRTQQEDSAVYLCASSLESRASSYNEQFFGPGTRLTVL.

With respect to this clone: This sample includes further DNA sequences coding for the same CDR3. This chain connects TRBV9 to TRBJ2-7; 11 bases are a match to TRBD2. Germline trimming cut 0 bases from V and 4 bases from J; bases unmatched to any gene: 0. Looked up from germline, CDR1 is SGDLS and CDR2 is YYNGEE. The CDR3 has 14 residues. CDR3 residues: CASSVASGGYEQYF. CDR3 DNA sequence: TGTGCCAGCAGCGTAGCTAGCGGGGGGTACGAGCAGTACTTC.

This chain joins TRBV29-1 and TRBJ1-1; D is undetermined. This CDR3 comprises 13 residues. Germline V gives CDR1 SQVTM, CDR2 ANQGSEA. The V and J ends lost 4 bases and 0 bases respectively, with 9 bases between them. The CDR3 DNA reads TGCAGCGTTGCGGGGAATATGAACACTGAAGCTTTCTTT. This encodes CSVAGNMNTEAFF.

The chain is built from TRBV27 and TRBJ1-1, with a possible D match to TRBD1 (6 bases). V lost 5 bases, J lost 6 bases, and 16 bases lay in between. Germline V gives CDR1 MNHEY, CDR2 SMNVEV (reference sequence). This CDR3 is built from 14 residues. The CDR3 sequence is CASSTGLYGAEAFF. The CDR3 nucleotides read TGTGCCAGCAGTACAGGGTTGTATGGCGCTGAAGCTTTCTTT.

The chain joins TRBV27 to TRBJ2-7; weak D call: TRBD2 (5 bases). The V gene's germline CDR1 is MNHEY and CDR2 SMNVEV (reference sequence). This CDR3 contains 15 residues. V lost 3 bases and J lost 3, with 15 bases in between. This CDR3 reads CASSFHGGGIYEQYF. The DNA of the CDR3 is TGTGCCAGCAGTTTCCACGGAGGCGGAATCTACGAGCAGTACTTC.

V usage is TRBV18 and J usage is TRBJ2-7; 8 bases match TRBD1. With 3 bases clipped from V and 5 bases from J, the junction kept 12 bases outside the gene matches. Germline lookup yields CDR1 KGHSH and CDR2 LQKENI. This CDR3 spans 16 amino acids. CDR3 nucleotides: TGTGCCAGCTCACCGTCAACCTGGTCAGGGGGCAACGAGCAGTACTTC. Residues: CASSPSTWSGGNEQYF.

The sample holds one count of this clone. The chain joins TRBV5-6 to TRBJ2-7, with D perhaps TRBD2 (5 bases). V was cut by 2 bases and J by 4 bases, with 13 bases left in between. The CDR3 covers 14 residues. Germline V gene lookup returns CDR1 SGHDT and CDR2 YYEEEE. CDR3 sequence reads: CASSFGDQNYEQYF. The DNA for the CDR3 is TGTGCCAGCAGCTTCGGGGATCAGAATTACGAGCAGTACTTC.